This T cell receptor (beta chain) comes out of a study of blood T cell repertoires in COVID-19 (dated by TCRdb to 2018 to 2020). For the wider study: Samples from collaborators originated in the United States, Italy and Spain and spanned both the acute and convalescent phases of COVID-19. The prospective study material was composed of cDNA or gDNA derived from T cells, B-cell-depleted T cells, or PBMCs. Subjects who had been exposed to COVID-19, were actively infected with it, or had recovered from it provided the deeply sampled blood TCRbeta repertoires that made up the dataset. The repertoires were released in a freely available public database meant as a resource for research on the immune response to SARS-CoV-2. Samples came from the ongoing ImmuneRACE study (first 160 participants) plus 1,254 subjects from 6 global collaborators. Sample metadata almost always included a de-identified subject ID, COVID-19 status, age in years and sex. Where available, HLA class I and class II types were taken from metadata supplied by the sample provider and were not determined by assay-based typing. Beyond this particular receptor, the publication reports: The amount of clinical and demographic metadata varied by source and participant and was provided uncurated.

CDR1 and CDR2 are read off the germline V gene as KGHDR and SFDVKD. The CDR3 runs 13 amino acids, cysteine and phenylalanine included. Only CDR3 DNA remains: 39 bases, in frame from the first base. The junction shows trimming of 5 bases on V and 6 bases on J, and the gene matches do not reach 0 bases of it. The immunoSEQ Assay, a bias-controlled multiplex PCR, was used to amplify TCRbeta CDR3 regions from genomic DNA. On the authors' methods: Nucleated cell counts per sample were estimated from amplification of reference gene primers within the assay. Sequence reads were collapsed and filtered to measure the absolute abundance of every unique TCRbeta CDR3 rearrangement. For each sample, productive Simpson clonality was calculated as the square root of Simpson's diversity index over productive rearrangements. The source is immuneACCESS, and TCRdb retained only in-frame sequences with V and J called. Part of the clones is not carried over; for the studies checked, unresolved V genes explain less than half of this, and the remainder is unexplained. That table supplies the V and J calls and clone size; D and trimming were determined from the DNA. The sample includes around 130,000 clones, with over 75% observed a single time. The top ten clonotypes cover more than 9.5% of the sample.

Whole blood was collected in K2EDTA tubes by collaborating institutions according to the institutions' own protocols. For TCRbeta analysis, collaborators shipped samples in one of three forms: frozen whole blood, isolated PBMCs, or DNA extracted from either of those sample types. To note about this clone: The specificity of this receptor is unknown. The record has no base qualities; no much larger clone is one base away.

This TCR came from a middle-aged man with active or convalescent COVID-19. Recombination linked TRBV24-1 to TRBJ2-1, with 10 central nucleotides matching TRBD1. Sequenced: peripheral blood. The CDR3 here reads CATSGTGGNEQFF. The sequenced DNA: TGTGCCACCAGTGGGACAGGGGGCAATGAGCAGTTCTTC.